This TCR beta chain emerged from a study of T cell responses to AZD1222 COVID-19 vaccine (TCRdb year 2021). About the study as a whole: AZD1222 recipients given second doses at about 4 weeks or at about 12 weeks were pooled, since spike-specific TCR depth and breadth were not found to differ between the two schedules. TCR sequencing was performed for fewer than 250 trial participants, of whom approximately 200 were given two doses of AZD1222 and roughly 25 were given two doses of MenACWY control vaccine. Trial participants were enrolled by age into subgroups of 18-55, 56-69 and 70-plus years, and about 150, 27 and 61 TCR-sequenced participants, respectively, were included in these subgroups. Broader findings and caveats from the paper: Nearly half of unique spike-specific TCRs reportedly recognized epitopes outside regions mutated in the B.1.351 and B.1.1.7 variants. A significant rise in spike-specific TCR breadth and depth was observed after two AZD1222 doses relative to day 0 and relative to MenACWY recipients. Most participants were white British and females outnumbered males, and the authors suggested that clonal diversity may have been underestimated. The 56-69-year group was small, and its depth increase did not reach significance, likely because of low power. Because no day 14 peak-response samples were available, repertoires were characterized only after the peak T cell response. Conclusions about previously exposed vaccinees were limited because only six AZD1222 recipients were SARS-CoV-2 seropositive at baseline. The whole spike protein was spanned by vaccine-associated CD4 TCRs, and dominant responses were seen in regions 160-218 and 743-854.

As for this clone: Its antigen remains unidentified. Per-base quality was not reported, and no clone a single base away is much larger than it.

Taken from the germline V gene, the CDR1 and CDR2 loops are MDHEN and SYDVKM. V loses 0 bases of germline sequence and J loses 4 bases, and the interval between the two ends is 10 bases. Reading from cysteine to phenylalanine, the CDR3 counts 14 amino acids. Here the CDR3 DNA is all that survives: 42 bases in frame from base 1. What this sample's time point label stands for: baseline before first vaccination. The vaccinee samples were drawn from two UK trials, COV001 and COV002, one of which was a single-blind randomized controlled phase 2/3 trial testing AZD1222 (ChAdOx1 nCoV-19) in healthy adults. Trial participant PBMC samples were collected at day 0 and day 28 after the second dose for TCRbeta chain sequencing. The CDR3 regions of human TCRbeta chains were analyzed by immunosequencing. The study's own analysis went as follows. Repertoire TCRs were checked for matches against a reference library of SARS-CoV-2-specific TCRs that had been generated using the MIRA antigen-specificity platform. Breadth meant the fraction of unique TCRs that were SARS-CoV-2-associated, whereas depth meant the fraction of total T cells that were SARS-CoV-2-associated. Using the MIRA data, every spike-specific TCR was mapped to the spike region that the TCR reacted to and assigned to either a CD4 or a CD8 class. Log10-transformed breadth and depth values were compared by one-way ANOVA with Sidak's multiple comparisons tests. This immuneACCESS table, as held by TCRdb, lists in-frame sequences with V and J called but not all clones. Of the missing ones, under half trace to an unresolved V gene in checked studies; the others have no known cause. V and J calls and clone size are given by that table; D and trimming were obtained from the DNA. Counted in this sample were about 55,000 clones; 89% of them appeared once. The top ten clonotypes cover approximately 2% of the sample.

The receptor chain draws on TRBV28 and TRBJ2-7; possibly the D gene is TRBD2, per 5 matching bases. This TCR derives from an adult in good health. This specimen consisted of peripheral blood, obtained on day 0 of AZD1222 vaccination. The nucleotides read TGTGCCAGCAGTTTATGGGCTAGCCCGTACGAGCAGTACTTC. It codes for CASSLWASPYEQYF.